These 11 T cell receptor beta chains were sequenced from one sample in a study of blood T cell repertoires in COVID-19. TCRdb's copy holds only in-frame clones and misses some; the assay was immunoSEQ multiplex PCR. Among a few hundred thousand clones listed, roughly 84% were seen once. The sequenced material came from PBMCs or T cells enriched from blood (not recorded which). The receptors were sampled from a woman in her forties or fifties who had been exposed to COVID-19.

CDR3 in amino acids: CASSESGAGEAFF. CDR3 DNA sequence: TGTGCCAGCAGTGAGTCAGGGGCCGGTGAAGCTTTCTTT. V and J are TRBV2 and TRBJ1-1; D possibly corresponds to TRBD1 (6 bases). Germline CDR1 SNHLY, CDR2 FYNNEI. The CDR3 extends over 13 amino acids. Trimming left V 3 bases short and J 7 bases short, with 12 bases between.

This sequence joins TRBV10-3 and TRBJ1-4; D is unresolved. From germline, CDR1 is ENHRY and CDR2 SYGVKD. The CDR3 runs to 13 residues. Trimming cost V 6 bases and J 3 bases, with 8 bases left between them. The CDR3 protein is CAISPAANEKLFF. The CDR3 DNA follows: TGTGCCATCAGCCCTGCAGCTAATGAAAAACTGTTTTTT.

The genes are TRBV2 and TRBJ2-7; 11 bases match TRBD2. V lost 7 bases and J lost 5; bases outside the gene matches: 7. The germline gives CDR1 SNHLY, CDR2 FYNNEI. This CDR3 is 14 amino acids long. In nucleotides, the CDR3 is TGTGCCAGCACCTCCGGGACTAGCGGAAACGAGCAGTACTTC. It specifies CASTSGTSGNEQYF.

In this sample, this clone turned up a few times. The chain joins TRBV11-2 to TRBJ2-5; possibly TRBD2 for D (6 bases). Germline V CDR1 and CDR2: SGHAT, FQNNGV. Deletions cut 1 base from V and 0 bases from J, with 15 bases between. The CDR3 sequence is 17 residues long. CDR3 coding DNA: TGTGCCAGCAGCTTAGTCGGCGGGGTAGCCTACCAAGAGACCCAGTACTTC. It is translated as CASSLVGGVAYQETQYF.

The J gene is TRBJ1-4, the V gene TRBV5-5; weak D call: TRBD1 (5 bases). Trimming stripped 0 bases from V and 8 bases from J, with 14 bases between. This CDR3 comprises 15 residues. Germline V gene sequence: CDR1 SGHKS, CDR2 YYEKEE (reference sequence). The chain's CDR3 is CASSLVGAEEEKLFF. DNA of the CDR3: TGTGCCAGCAGCTTGGTTGGGGCAGAGGAAGAAAAACTGTTTTTT.

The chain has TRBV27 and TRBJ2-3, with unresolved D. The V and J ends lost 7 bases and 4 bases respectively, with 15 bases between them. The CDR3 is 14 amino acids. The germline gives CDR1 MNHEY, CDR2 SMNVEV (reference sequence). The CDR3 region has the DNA TGTGCCAGCATGAAGACTGTAGGAGCAGATACGCAGTATTTT. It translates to CASMKTVGADTQYF.

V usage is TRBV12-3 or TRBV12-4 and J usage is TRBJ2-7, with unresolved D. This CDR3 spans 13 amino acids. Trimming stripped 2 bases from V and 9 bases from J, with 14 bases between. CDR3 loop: CASSLSTSPGQYF. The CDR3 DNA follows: TGTGCCAGCAGTTTATCAACCTCACCGGGGCAGTACTTC.

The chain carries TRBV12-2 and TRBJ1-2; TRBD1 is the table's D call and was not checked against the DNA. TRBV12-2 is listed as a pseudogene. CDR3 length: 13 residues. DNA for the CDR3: TGTGCAAGTCGTCCGACAGGGCAGGATGGCTACACCTTC. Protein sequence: CASRPTGQDGYTF.

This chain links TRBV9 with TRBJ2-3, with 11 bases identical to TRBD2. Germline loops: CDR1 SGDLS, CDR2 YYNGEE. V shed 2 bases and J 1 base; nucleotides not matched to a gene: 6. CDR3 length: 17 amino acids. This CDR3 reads CASSVAGTSGRTDTQYF. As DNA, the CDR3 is TGTGCCAGCAGCGTGGCTGGGACTAGCGGACGCACAGATACGCAGTATTTT.

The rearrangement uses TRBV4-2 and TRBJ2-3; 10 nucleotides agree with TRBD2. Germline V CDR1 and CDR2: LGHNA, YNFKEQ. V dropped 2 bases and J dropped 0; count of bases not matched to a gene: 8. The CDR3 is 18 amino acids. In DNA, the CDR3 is TGTGCCAGCAGCCAATCCCTAGCGGGGGCCCGAAGCACAGATACGCAGTATTTT. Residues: CASSQSLAGARSTDTQYF.

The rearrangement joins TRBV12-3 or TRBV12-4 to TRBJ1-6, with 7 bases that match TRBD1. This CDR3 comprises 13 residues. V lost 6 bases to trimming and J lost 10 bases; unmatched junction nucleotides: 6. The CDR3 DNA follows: TGTGCCAGCAGAACAGGGGTATCGTCACCCCTCCACTTT. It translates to CASRTGVSSPLHF.